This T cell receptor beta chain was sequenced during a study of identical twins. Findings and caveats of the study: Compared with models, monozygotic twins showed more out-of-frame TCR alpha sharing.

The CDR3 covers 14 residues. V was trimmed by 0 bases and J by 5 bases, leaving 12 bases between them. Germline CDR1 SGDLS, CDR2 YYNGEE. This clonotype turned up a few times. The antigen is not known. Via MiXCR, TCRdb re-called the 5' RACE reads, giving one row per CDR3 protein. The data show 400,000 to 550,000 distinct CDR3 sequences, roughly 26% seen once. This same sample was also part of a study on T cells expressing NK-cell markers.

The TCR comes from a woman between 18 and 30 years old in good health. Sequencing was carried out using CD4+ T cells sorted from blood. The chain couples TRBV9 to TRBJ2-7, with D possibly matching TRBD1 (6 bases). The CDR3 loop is CASSVDRESHEQYF. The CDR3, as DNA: TGTGCCAGCAGCGTAGACAGGGAGTCCCACGAGCAGTACTTC.